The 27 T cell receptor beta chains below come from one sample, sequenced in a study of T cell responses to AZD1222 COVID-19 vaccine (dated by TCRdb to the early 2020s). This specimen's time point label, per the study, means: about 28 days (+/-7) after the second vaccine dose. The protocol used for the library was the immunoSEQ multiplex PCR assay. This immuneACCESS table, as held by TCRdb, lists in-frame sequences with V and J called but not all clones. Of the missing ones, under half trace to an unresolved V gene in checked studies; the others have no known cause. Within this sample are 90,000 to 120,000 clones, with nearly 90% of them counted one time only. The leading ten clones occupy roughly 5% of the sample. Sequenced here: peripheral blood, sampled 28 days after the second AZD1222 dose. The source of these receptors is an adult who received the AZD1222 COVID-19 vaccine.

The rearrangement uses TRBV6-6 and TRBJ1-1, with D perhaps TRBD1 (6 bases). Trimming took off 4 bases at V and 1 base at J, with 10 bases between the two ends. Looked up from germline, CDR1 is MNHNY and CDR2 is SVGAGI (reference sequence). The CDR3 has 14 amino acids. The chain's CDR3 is CASSFLTGNTEAFF. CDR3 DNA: TGTGCCAGCAGTTTTCTGACAGGGAACACTGAAGCTTTCTTT.

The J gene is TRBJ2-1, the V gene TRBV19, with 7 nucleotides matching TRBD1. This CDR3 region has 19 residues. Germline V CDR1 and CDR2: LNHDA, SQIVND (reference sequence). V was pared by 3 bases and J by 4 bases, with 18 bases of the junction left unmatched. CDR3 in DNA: TGTGCCAGTAGTATGAGGGTAACAGGGGAGATTACAATATACAATGAGCAGTTCTTC. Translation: CASSMRVTGEITIYNEQFF.

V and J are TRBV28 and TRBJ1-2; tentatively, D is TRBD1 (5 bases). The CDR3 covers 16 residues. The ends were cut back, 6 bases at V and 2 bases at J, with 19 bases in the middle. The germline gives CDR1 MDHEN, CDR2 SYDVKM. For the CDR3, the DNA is TGTGCCAGCAGCCGAAGGGGAGGGGCTGAAAACTATGGCTACACCTTC. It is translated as CASSRRGGAENYGYTF.

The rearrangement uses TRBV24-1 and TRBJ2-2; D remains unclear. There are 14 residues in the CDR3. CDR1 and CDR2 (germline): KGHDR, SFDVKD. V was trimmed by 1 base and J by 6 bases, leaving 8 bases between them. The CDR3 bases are TGTGCCACCAGTGATTTTGGGATTGCCGGGGAGCTGTTTTTT. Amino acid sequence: CATSDFGIAGELFF.

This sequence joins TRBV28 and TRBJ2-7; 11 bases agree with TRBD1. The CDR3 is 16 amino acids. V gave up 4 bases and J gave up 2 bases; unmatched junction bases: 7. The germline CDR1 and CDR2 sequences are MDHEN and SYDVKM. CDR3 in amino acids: CASSWRGDRGTYEQYF. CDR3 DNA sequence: TGTGCCAGCAGTTGGAGGGGGGACAGGGGGACCTACGAGCAGTACTTC. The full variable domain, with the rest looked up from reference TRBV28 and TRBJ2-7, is DVKVTQSSRYLVKRTGEKVFLECVQDMDHENMFWYRQDPGLGLRLIYFSYDVKMKEKGDIPEGYSVSREKKERFSLILESASTNQTSMYLCASSWRGDRGTYEQYFGPGTRLTVT.

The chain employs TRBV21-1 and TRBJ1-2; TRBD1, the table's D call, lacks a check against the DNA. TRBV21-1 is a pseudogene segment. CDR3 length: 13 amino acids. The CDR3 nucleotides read TGTGCCAGCTCCTCAGAGACAGGGCTTGGCTACACCTTC. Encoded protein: CASSSETGLGYTF.

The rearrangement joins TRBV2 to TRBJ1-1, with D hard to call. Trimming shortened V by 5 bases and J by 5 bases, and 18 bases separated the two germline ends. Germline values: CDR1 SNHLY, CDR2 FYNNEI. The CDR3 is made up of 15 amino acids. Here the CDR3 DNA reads TGTGCCAGCAGTCCGGACCAAGCGAAGGGAACTGAAGCTTTCTTT. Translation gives CASSPDQAKGTEAFF.

CDR3 in amino acids: CASSLEGFYGYTF. CDR3 nucleotide sequence: TGCGCCAGCAGCTTGGAGGGATTCTATGGCTACACCTTC. This sequence joins TRBV5-1 and TRBJ1-2; D remains unclear. Germline CDR1 is SGHRS and CDR2 is YFSETQ. V gave up 0 bases and J gave up 4 bases, with 7 bases separating them. The CDR3 is 13 amino acids.

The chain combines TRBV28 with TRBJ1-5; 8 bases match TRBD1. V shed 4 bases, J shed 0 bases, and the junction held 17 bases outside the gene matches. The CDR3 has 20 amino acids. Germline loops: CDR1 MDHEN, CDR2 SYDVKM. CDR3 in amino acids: CASSSQIMPGQENSNQPQHF. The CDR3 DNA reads TGTGCCAGCAGTTCCCAAATCATGCCGGGACAGGAGAATAGCAATCAGCCCCAGCATTTT.

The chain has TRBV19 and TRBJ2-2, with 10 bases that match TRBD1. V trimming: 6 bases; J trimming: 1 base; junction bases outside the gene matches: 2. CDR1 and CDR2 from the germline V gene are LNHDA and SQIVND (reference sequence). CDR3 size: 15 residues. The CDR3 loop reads CASRDRGLNTGELFF. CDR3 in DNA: TGTGCCAGTAGGGACAGGGGGTTGAACACCGGGGAGCTGTTTTTT. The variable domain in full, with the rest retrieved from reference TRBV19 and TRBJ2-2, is DGGITQSPKYLFRKEGQNVTLSCEQNLNHDAMYWYRQDPGQGLRLIYYSQIVNDFQKGDIAEGYSVSREKKESFPLTVTSAQKNPTAFYLCASRDRGLNTGELFFGEGSRLTVL.

The CDR3 spells CASSIAGDNSPLHF. DNA of the CDR3: TGTGCCAGTAGTATAGCTGGGGACAATTCACCCCTCCACTTT. This chain connects TRBV19 to TRBJ1-6, with D tentatively TRBD1 (5 bases). The CDR3 spans 14 residues. Germline CDR1 and CDR2: LNHDA and SQIVND (reference sequence). Trimming stripped 1 base from V and 7 bases from J, with 8 bases between.

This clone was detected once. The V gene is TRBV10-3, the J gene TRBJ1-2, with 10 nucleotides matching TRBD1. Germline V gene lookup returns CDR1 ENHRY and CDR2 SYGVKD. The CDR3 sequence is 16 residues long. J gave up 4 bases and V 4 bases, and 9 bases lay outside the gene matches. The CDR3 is CAISGPGQGGGYGYTF. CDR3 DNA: TGTGCCATCAGTGGCCCTGGACAGGGGGGAGGCTATGGCTACACCTTC.

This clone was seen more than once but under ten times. In nucleotides, the CDR3 is TGTGCCAGCAGGCGACAGGGATCCTACGAGCAGTACTTC. Amino acids: CASRRQGSYEQYF. The genes are TRBV2 and TRBJ2-7; 7 bases agree with TRBD1. Germline V CDR1 and CDR2: SNHLY, FYNNEI. The J segment lost 1 base and the V segment lost 6 bases, leaving 3 bases of the junction unmatched. The CDR3 has 13 residues.

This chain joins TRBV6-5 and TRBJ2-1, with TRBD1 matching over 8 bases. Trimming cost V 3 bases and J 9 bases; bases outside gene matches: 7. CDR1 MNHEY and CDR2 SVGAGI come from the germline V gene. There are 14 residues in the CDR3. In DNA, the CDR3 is TGTGCCAGCAGTTATGGACAGGGAACAGGTGAGCAGTTCTTC. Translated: CASSYGQGTGEQFF.

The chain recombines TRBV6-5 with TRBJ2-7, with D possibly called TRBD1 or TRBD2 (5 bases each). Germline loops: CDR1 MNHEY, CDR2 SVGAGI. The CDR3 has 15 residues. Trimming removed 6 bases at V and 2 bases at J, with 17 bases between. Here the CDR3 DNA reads TGTGCCAGCAGGCGAACCGGGGCAGGGCCCTACGAGCAGTACTTC. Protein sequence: CASRRTGAGPYEQYF.

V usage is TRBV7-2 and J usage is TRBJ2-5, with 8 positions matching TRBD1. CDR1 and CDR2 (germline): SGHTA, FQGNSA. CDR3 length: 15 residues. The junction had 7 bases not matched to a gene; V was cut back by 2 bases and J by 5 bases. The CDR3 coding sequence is TGTGCCAGCAGCTTAACAGGGGGTTTTGGGGAGACCCAGTACTTC. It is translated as CASSLTGGFGETQYF.

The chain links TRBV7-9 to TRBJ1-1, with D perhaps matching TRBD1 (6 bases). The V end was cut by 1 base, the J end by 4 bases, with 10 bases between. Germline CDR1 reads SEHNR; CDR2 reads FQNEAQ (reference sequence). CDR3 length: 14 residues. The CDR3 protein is CASSLGGAPTEAFF. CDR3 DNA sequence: TGTGCCAGCAGCTTAGGGGGGGCTCCCACTGAAGCTTTCTTT.

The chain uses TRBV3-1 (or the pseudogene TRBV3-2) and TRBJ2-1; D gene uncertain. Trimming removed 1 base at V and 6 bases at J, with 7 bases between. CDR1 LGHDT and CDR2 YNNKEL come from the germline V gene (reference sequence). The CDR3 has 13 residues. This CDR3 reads CASSQVRLNEQFF. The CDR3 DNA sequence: TGTGCCAGCAGCCAAGTCAGGCTCAATGAGCAGTTCTTC.

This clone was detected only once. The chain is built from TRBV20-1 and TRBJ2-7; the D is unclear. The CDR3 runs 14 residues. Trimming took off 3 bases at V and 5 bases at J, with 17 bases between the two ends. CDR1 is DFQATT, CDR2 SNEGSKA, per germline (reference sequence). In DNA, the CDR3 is TGCAGTGCTAGTCTCCCAGGAGACCCCCACGAGCAGTACTTC. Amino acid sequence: CSASLPGDPHEQYF.

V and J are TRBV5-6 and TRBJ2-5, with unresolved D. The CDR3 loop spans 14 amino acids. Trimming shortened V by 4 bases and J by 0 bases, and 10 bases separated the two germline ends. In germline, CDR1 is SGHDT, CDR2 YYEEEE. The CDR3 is CASSRGRNQETQYF. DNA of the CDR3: TGTGCCAGCAGCAGAGGACGGAACCAAGAGACCCAGTACTTC. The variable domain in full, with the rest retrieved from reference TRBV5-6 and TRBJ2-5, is DAGVTQSPTHLIKTRGQQVTLRCSPKSGHDTVSWYQQALGQGPQFIFQYYEEEERQRGNFPDRFSGHQFPNYSSELNVNALLLGDSALYLCASSRGRNQETQYFGPGTRLLVL.

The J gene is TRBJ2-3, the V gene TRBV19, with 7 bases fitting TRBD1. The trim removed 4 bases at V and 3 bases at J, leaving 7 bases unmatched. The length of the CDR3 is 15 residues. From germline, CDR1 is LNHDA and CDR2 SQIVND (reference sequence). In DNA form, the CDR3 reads TGTGCCAGTAGTACCGACAGGGCAGGAACAGATACGCAGTATTTT. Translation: CASSTDRAGTDTQYF.

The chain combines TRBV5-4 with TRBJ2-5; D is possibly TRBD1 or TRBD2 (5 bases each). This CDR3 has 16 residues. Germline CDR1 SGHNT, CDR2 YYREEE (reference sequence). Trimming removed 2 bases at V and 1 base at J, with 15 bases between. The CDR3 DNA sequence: TGTGCCAGCAGCTTAATGGCTACGAGGGGCCAAGAGACCCAGTACTTC. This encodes CASSLMATRGQETQYF.

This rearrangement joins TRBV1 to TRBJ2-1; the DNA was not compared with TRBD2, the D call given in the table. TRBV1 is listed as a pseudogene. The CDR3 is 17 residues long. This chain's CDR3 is CTSSRLRAGFSYNEQFF. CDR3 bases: TGCACCAGCAGCCGACTACGTGCGGGGTTTTCTTACAATGAGCAGTTCTTC.

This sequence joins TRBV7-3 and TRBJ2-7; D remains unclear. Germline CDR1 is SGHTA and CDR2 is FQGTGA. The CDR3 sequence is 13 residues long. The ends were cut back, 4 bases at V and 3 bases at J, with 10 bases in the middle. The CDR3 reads CASSSQDGYEQYF. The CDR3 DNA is TGTGCCAGCAGCTCCCAGGACGGCTACGAGCAGTACTTC.

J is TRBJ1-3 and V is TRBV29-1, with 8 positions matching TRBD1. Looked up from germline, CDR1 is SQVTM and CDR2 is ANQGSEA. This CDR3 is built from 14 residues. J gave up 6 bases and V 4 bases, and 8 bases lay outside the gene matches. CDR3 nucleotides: TGCAGCGTTGTGGAGGACAGGGTGGTAAACACCATATATTTT. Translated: CSVVEDRVVNTIYF.

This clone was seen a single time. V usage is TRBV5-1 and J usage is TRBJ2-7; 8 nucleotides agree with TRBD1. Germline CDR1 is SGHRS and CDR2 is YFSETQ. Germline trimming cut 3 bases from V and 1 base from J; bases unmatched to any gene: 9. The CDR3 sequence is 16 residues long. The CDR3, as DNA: TGCGCCAGCAGCTCTGGCGGGACAGGTGGTTCCTACGAGCAGTACTTC. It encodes CASSSGGTGGSYEQYF.

The CDR3, as DNA: TGTGCCAGCAGCCAACAGGACAGGGGCCTCTATGGCTACACCTTC. Its protein is CASSQQDRGLYGYTF. V usage is TRBV16 and J usage is TRBJ1-2; 9 positions match TRBD1. Germline values: CDR1 KGHSY, CDR2 FQNENV. The CDR3 extends over 15 amino acids. V lost 2 bases, J lost 4 bases, and 5 bases stayed unmatched.